Following are 8 T cell receptor beta chains from one sample sequenced in a study of blood T cells in healthy people across ages. The second PCR ran about 6 to 11 cycles with a sample-barcoded 5' primer and J-beta primers. MiXCR was run by TCRdb on the 5' RACE reads, yielding one entry per CDR3 protein. The repertoire has 650,000 to 1,000,000 distinct CDR3 sequences, under 40% of them found once; the top ten carry 10% to 15%. The sample consisted of blood. The receptors here all came from a man aged 18 to 29 in good health.

This clonotype was seen ten or more times. The gene calls are TRBV12-3 or TRBV12-4 and TRBJ1-6; D may be TRBD1 (5 bases). This CDR3 comprises 15 residues. V shed 1 base and J shed 8 bases, with 12 bases lying between them. CDR3 protein: CASSLGRRDHSPLHF. The CDR3 DNA sequence: TGTGCCAGCAGTTTAGGGCGCAGGGACCATTCACCCCTCCACTTT.

The V call is TRBV12-3 or TRBV12-4, the J call TRBJ1-1; TRBD1 is a possible D gene (5 bases). CDR3 length: 14 residues. Trimming pared 7 bases from V and 3 bases from J, leaving 15 bases between. The CDR3 protein is CASTLSGGHTEAFF. Here the CDR3 DNA reads TGTGCCAGCACCCTATCGGGGGGACACACTGAAGCTTTCTTT.

A note on this clonotype: An end of the junction does not agree with germline; a read error may underlie this. V gene TRBV11-2 combines with J gene TRBJ2-5; 7 bases agree with TRBD1. The CDR3 is 16 residues long. CDR1 and CDR2 (germline): SGHAT, FQNNGV. CDR3 in amino acids: CASSLESQGVGEAQYF. CDR3 in DNA: TGTGCCAGCAGCTTAGAAAGTCAGGGGGTAGGAGAGGCCCAGTACTTC.

The chain uses TRBV20-1 and TRBJ1-5; 9 bases agree with TRBD1. CDR1 DFQATT and CDR2 SNEGSKA come from the germline V gene (reference sequence). This CDR3 comprises 13 residues. After removal of 4 bases from V and 7 bases from J, the junction contained 5 bases not matched to a gene. In nucleotides, the CDR3 is TGCAGTGCTACACAGGGGGCACAACAGCCCCAGCATTTT. As protein: CSATQGAQQPQHF.

This chain uses TRBV5-1 with TRBJ1-4, with a possible D match to TRBD1 (6 bases). Germline lookup yields CDR1 SGHRS and CDR2 YFSETQ. The ends were cut back, 0 bases at V and 8 bases at J, with 14 bases in the middle. There are 15 residues in the CDR3. The DNA of the CDR3 is TGCGCCAGCAGCTTGGAGGGCAGGGGTGGCGAAAAACTGTTTTTT. Protein product: CASSLEGRGGEKLFF.

The chain has TRBV4-1 and TRBJ1-2, with 9 bases lining up with TRBD1. V lost 2 bases to trimming and J lost 4 bases; unmatched junction nucleotides: 8. Germline-derived CDR1 and CDR2 are MGHRA and YSYEKL. The CDR3 contains 16 residues. CDR3 protein: CASSQSPGQGLYGYTF. The CDR3 nucleotides read TGCGCCAGCAGCCAATCCCCGGGACAGGGACTCTATGGCTACACCTTC.

This clonotype appeared once. V is TRBV12-3 or TRBV12-4 and J is TRBJ2-3, with 13 bases fitting TRBD2. J gave up 4 bases and V 7 bases, and 8 bases lay outside the gene matches. The CDR3 consists of 16 residues. The CDR3 region has the DNA TGTGCCAGCATTCCGGGACTAGCGGGGACCTCAGATACGCAGTATTTT. It is translated as CASIPGLAGTSDTQYF.

CDR3 sequence: CASSLPERRGYGYTF. CDR3 nucleotide sequence: TGTGCCAGCAGCTTACCGGAGCGGCGGGGGTATGGCTACACCTTC. This chain uses TRBV7-2 with TRBJ1-2; possibly TRBD1 for D (5 bases). V was trimmed by 2 bases and J by 5 bases, leaving 15 bases between them. CDR1 is SGHTA, CDR2 FQGNSA, per germline. This CDR3 spans 15 amino acids.